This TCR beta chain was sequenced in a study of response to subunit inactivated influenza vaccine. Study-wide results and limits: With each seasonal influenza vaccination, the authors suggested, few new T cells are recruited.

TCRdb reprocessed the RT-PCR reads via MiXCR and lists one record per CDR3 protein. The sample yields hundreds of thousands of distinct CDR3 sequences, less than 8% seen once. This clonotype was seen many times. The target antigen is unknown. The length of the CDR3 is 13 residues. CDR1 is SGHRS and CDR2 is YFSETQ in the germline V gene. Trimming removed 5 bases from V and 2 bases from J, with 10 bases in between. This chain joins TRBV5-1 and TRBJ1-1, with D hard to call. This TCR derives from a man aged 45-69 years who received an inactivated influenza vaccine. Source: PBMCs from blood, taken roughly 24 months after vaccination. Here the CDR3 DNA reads TGCGCCAGCAGTTCTGGCCAAAACACTGAAGCTTTCTTT. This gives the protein CASSSGQNTEAFF.